Listed below are T cell receptor beta chains from one sample, sequenced in a study of blood T cell repertoires in COVID-19. Sequencing was performed with immunoSEQ multiplex PCR; in TCRdb, only in-frame clones are kept and a portion is missing. The sample lists 45,000 to 60,000 clones, roughly nine tenths seen once, with approximately 4.1% in the top ten. Sequencing was carried out using peripheral blood. The source of these receptors is a man aged 45-60 years with acute or convalescent COVID-19. The CDR3 runs from the conserved cysteine through the conserved F or W. The D gene is left open where the match is weak. Not every row has a clone size; where given, it reads once, few, many or a size class.

D	size	V	J	CDR3	DNA
-	-	TRBV6-5	TRBJ1-5	CASSYRGNSNQPQHF	TGTGCCAGCAGTTATCGGGGGAATAGCAATCAGCCCCAGCATTTT
-	-	TRBV5-1	TRBJ2-1	CASSLATRDNEQFF	TGCGCCAGCAGCTTGGCCACTAGGGACAATGAGCAGTTCTTC
-	-	TRBV19	TRBJ1-1	CASSHKLNTEAFF	TGTGCCAGTAGCCACAAGTTGAACACTGAAGCTTTCTTT
TRBD2	-	TRBV7-6	TRBJ2-1	CASSLAASGNEQFF	TGTGCCAGCAGCTTAGCCGCTAGCGGGAATGAGCAGTTCTTC
TRBD2	-	TRBV13	TRBJ2-7	CASSFTSGYEQYF	TGTGCCAGCAGCTTCACTAGCGGCTACGAGCAGTACTTC
TRBD2	once	TRBV19	TRBJ2-3	CASSTQRGFTDTQYF	TGTGCCAGTAGTACCCAGCGGGGGTTCACAGATACGCAGTATTTT
-	-	TRBV2	TRBJ2-1	CASSQAGQNNEQFF	TGTGCCAGCAGTCAAGCGGGACAGAACAATGAGCAGTTCTTC
-	-	TRBV5-6	TRBJ2-5	CASSQSVLERETQYF	TGTGCCAGCAGCCAGTCTGTTTTGGAGCGAGAGACCCAGTACTTC
TRBD2	-	TRBV27	TRBJ2-3	CASYSDIAGSTDTQYF	TGTGCCAGTTACAGTGATATAGCGGGTAGCACAGATACGCAGTATTTT
-	once	TRBV5-8	TRBJ1-1	CASSLLLNTEAFF	TGTGCCAGCAGCTTGTTGTTAAACACTGAAGCTTTCTTT
-	-	TRBV11-2	TRBJ1-2	CASSLDRGGVTSNGYTF	TGTGCCAGCAGCTTAGATCGGGGAGGGGTGACTTCAAATGGCTACACCTTC
TRBD1	few	TRBV19	TRBJ2-1	CASSIGDRYNEQFF	TGTGCCAGTAGTATAGGGGACAGATACAATGAGCAGTTCTTC
-	-	TRBV20-1	TRBJ1-2	CSASFQLPGLGRGGYTF	TGCAGTGCTAGTTTTCAACTACCGGGACTAGGTCGAGGTGGCTACACCTTC
TRBD2	-	TRBV5-5	TRBJ2-3	CASSLAGAGADTQYF	TGTGCCAGCAGCTTAGCGGGAGCGGGAGCAGATACGCAGTATTTT
-	once	TRBV19	TRBJ1-5	CASSLGGGPQPQHF	TGTGCCAGTAGTTTAGGGGGGGGGCCACAGCCCCAGCATTTT
TRBD1	few	TRBV28	TRBJ2-5	CASSSGGQGVLETQYF	TGTGCCAGCAGTTCAGGAGGACAGGGAGTATTAGAGACCCAGTACTTC
TRBD2	-	TRBV7-9	TRBJ2-1	CASTPYSGGNNEQFF	TGTGCCAGCACCCCCTATAGCGGGGGTAACAATGAGCAGTTCTTC
-	-	TRBV9	TRBJ1-2	CASSVVGRGGIGYTF	TGTGCCAGCAGCGTAGTCGGGCGAGGGGGAATAGGCTACACCTTC
TRBD1	-	TRBV11-2	TRBJ1-4	CASSFRFGQDNEKLFF	TGTGCCAGCAGCTTTAGGTTTGGACAGGATAATGAAAAACTGTTTTTT
-	few	TRBV27	TRBJ1-2	CASSLSPLSYGYTF	TGTGCCAGCAGTTTGAGTCCCTTGAGCTATGGCTACACCTTC
-	-	TRBV5-5	TRBJ2-4	CASSSTPQGAKNIQYF	TGTGCCAGCAGCTCAACCCCCCAGGGGGCCAAAAACATTCAGTACTTC
TRBD1	-	TRBV30	TRBJ2-2	CACGQAKGYAGELFF	TGTGCCTGCGGACAGGCGAAGGGGTACGCCGGGGAGCTGTTTTTT
-	-	TRBV2	TRBJ1-4	CASSENGSTNEKLFF	TGTGCCAGCAGTGAAAACGGGTCAACTAATGAAAAACTGTTTTTT
TRBD1	-	TRBV27	TRBJ2-1	CASSWDRDNEQFF	TGTGCCAGCAGTTGGGACAGGGACAATGAGCAGTTCTTC
-	-	TRBV6-5	TRBJ2-2	CASTTRDSRAGELFF	TGTGCCAGCACCACCCGGGACTCCCGGGCCGGGGAGCTGTTTTTT
-	-	TRBV19	TRBJ1-6	CASSISRNSPLHF	TGTGCCAGTAGTATATCCCGTAATTCACCCCTCCACTTT
-	-	TRBV14	TRBJ2-7	CASSQELPYEQYF	TGTGCCAGCAGCCAAGAACTGCCATACGAGCAGTACTTC
TRBD1	-	TRBV19	TRBJ1-2	CASSPPGTDGYTF	TGTGCCAGTAGTCCCCCCGGGACAGATGGCTACACCTTC
-	once	TRBV9	TRBJ1-2	CASSMSRDYGYTF	TGTGCCAGCAGCATGAGTCGGGACTATGGCTACACCTTC
TRBD2	once	TRBV7-2	TRBJ2-7	CASSFTGGPYEQYF	TGTGCCAGCAGCTTTACGGGAGGGCCGTACGAGCAGTACTTC
-	once	TRBV6-1	TRBJ2-7	CASSEGPYPGDEQYF	TGTGCCAGCAGTGAAGGACCATATCCAGGGGACGAGCAGTACTTC
TRBD1	-	TRBV7-2	TRBJ1-3	CASSLSQGTGNTIYF	TGTGCCAGCAGCTTATCACAGGGGACTGGAAACACCATATATTTT
TRBD2	-	TRBV6-6	TRBJ2-7	CASRTAGGAYEQYF	TGTGCCAGCAGGACCGCGGGGGGGGCCTACGAGCAGTACTTC
-	-	TRBV5-6	TRBJ2-5	CASSLVQRRQTQYF	TGTGCCAGCAGCTTGGTACAGAGGAGGCAGACCCAGTACTTC
-	-	TRBV6-5	TRBJ2-7	CASSWRQGPYEQYF	TGTGCCAGCAGTTGGCGCCAGGGCCCCTACGAGCAGTACTTC
-	-	TRBV4-1	TRBJ1-4	CASSQDGGGNEKLFF	TGCGCCAGCAGCCAAGATGGGGGAGGTAATGAAAAACTGTTTTTT
TRBD2	-	TRBV29-1	TRBJ2-3	CSVEGGREAPDTQYF	TGCAGCGTTGAAGGAGGACGGGAGGCCCCAGATACGCAGTATTTT
-	-	TRBV11-3	TRBJ2-1	CASRRASVKNEQFF	TGTGCCAGCAGGAGGGCTAGCGTGAAGAATGAGCAGTTCTTC
-	-	TRBV3-1/TRBV3-2	TRBJ1-5	CASSDSRTSNQPQHF	TGTGCCAGCAGCGACTCGCGTACCAGCAATCAGCCCCAGCATTTT
TRBD1	-	TRBV27	TRBJ1-5	CASSLTTGVGNQPQHF	TGTGCCAGCAGCCTGACGACAGGGGTGGGCAATCAGCCCCAGCATTTT
TRBD2	-	TRBV7-2	TRBJ2-1	CASSFGTRRHEQFF	TGTGCCAGCAGCTTCGGGACTAGGAGGCATGAGCAGTTCTTC
TRBD2	-	TRBV24-1	TRBJ2-1	CATSEATSGRVYEQFF	TGTGCCACCAGTGAGGCGACTAGCGGGAGGGTATATGAGCAGTTCTTC
-	-	TRBV18	TRBJ1-2	CASSPLGEAGGYTF	TGTGCCAGCTCACCACTCGGGGAGGCCGGAGGCTACACCTTC
TRBD1	-	TRBV30	TRBJ1-2	CAWRPGGNYGYTF	TGTGCCTGGCGCCCAGGGGGCAACTATGGCTACACCTTC
TRBD1	-	TRBV9	TRBJ2-7	CASSATGVEEQYF	TGTGCCAGCAGCGCGACAGGGGTTGAGGAGCAGTACTTC
-	once	TRBV18	TRBJ1-4	CASSPLQGTGEKLFF	TGTGCCAGCTCACCCCTCCAGGGGACCGGCGAAAAACTGTTTTTT
TRBD1	-	TRBV28	TRBJ1-2	CASSRDRVSLTF	TGTGCCAGCAGCCGGGACAGGGTTAGTCTCACCTTC
TRBD1	-	TRBV30	TRBJ2-1	CAWSRPGQGPFF	TGTGCCTGGAGTCGACCGGGACAGGGCCCGTTCTTC
-	-	TRBV12-3/TRBV12-4	TRBJ2-1	CASSLVNNEQFF	TGTGCCAGCAGTTTAGTTAACAATGAGCAGTTCTTC
-	-	TRBV6-6	TRBJ2-2	CASTGSSRGGELFF	TGTGCCAGCACCGGGAGTTCCCGGGGCGGGGAGCTGTTTTTT